The 9 T cell receptor beta chains listed next were all sequenced from one sample in a study of technical replicates of blood from a handful of donors. Produced via immunoSEQ multiplex PCR; TCRdb's table is partial and in-frame only. This table holds 10,000 to 15,000 clones, 85% to 95% found once. The source material was PBMCs. Receptors were obtained from a human donor in good health.

The rearrangement uses TRBV21-1 and TRBJ2-7; whether TRBD2, the table's D call, matches the DNA was not checked. TRBV21-1 is listed as a pseudogene. The CDR3 sequence is 16 residues long. The CDR3, as DNA: TGTGCCAGCAGCAAAGGGACTAGCGGCTTCTCCTACGAGCAGTACTTC. It codes for CASSKGTSGFSYEQYF.

The rearrangement joins TRBV7-9 to TRBJ2-7; TRBD2 might be the D (5 bases). CDR3 length equals 14 residues. V lost 5 bases to trimming and J lost 4 bases, with 15 bases between them. CDR1 is SEHNR and CDR2 is FQNEAQ in the germline V gene (reference sequence). The CDR3: CASSPTGKGYEQYF. The CDR3 DNA reads as TGTGCCAGCAGCCCTACCGGGAAAGGATACGAGCAGTACTTC.

The chain has TRBV7-8 and TRBJ2-7, with 9 bases aligning to TRBD1. Germline V gene sequence: CDR1 SGHVS, CDR2 FQNEAQ. This CDR3 is built from 15 residues. V dropped 5 bases and J dropped 4; count of bases not matched to a gene: 9. For the CDR3, the DNA is TGTGCCAGCAGCCCGGAGGGACAGGGAGGGTACGAGCAGTACTTC. Amino acids: CASSPEGQGGYEQYF.

This chain joins TRBV21-1 and TRBJ1-5; the DNA was not compared with TRBD1, the D call given in the table. TRBV21-1 is described as a pseudogene. CDR3 length equals 18 residues. CDR3 in DNA: TGTGCCAGCAGCTTCCCCAGGGGGCTGGTTTGGGGCAATCAGCCCCAGCATTTT. This encodes CASSFPRGLVWGNQPQHF.

The chain recombines TRBV29-1 with TRBJ2-1; 9 nucleotides agree with TRBD2. Germline CDR1 reads SQVTM; CDR2 reads ANQGSEA. Trimming cost V 5 bases and J 9 bases; bases outside gene matches: 8. This CDR3 region has 13 residues. The CDR3 DNA reads TGCAGCGTTAGGAGCGGGAGGATCTTTGAGCAGTTCTTC. Protein: CSVRSGRIFEQFF.

V and J are TRBV6-5 and TRBJ2-7; D gene ambiguous. The CDR3 is made up of 12 amino acids. Trimming left V 7 bases short and J 1 base short, with 8 bases between. The germline gives CDR1 MNHEY, CDR2 SVGAGI. CDR3 protein: CASTNTSYEQYF. In nucleotides, the CDR3 is TGTGCCAGCACCAACACATCCTACGAGCAGTACTTC.

The chain has TRBV6-1 and TRBJ2-7, with 15 positions matching TRBD2. The CDR3 consists of 13 residues. J gave up 4 bases and V 8 bases, and 0 bases lay outside the gene matches. The V gene's germline CDR1 is MNHNS and CDR2 SASEGT. The CDR3 nucleotides read TGTGCCAGCGGACTAGCGGGAGGGTACGAGCAGTACTTC. It encodes CASGLAGGYEQYF.

The chain couples TRBV19 to TRBJ2-7, with D hard to call. The CDR3 covers 14 residues. Per the germline V gene, CDR1 is LNHDA and CDR2 is SQIVND (reference sequence). Trimming took 3 bases from V and 0 from J, leaving 9 bases between them. CDR3: CASSMTLNSYEQYF. The CDR3 bases are TGTGCCAGTAGTATGACACTTAACTCCTACGAGCAGTACTTC.

This clone has just one count. The V and J genes are TRBV29-1 and TRBJ1-1; a possible D gene is TRBD1 (5 bases). V was trimmed by 7 bases and J by 2 bases, leaving 14 bases between them. Germline V lookup: CDR1 SQVTM, CDR2 ANQGSEA. The CDR3 runs to 13 residues. CDR3 sequence (DNA): TGCAGCGGCTTCCAGACAGAAAACACTGAAGCTTTCTTT. Protein sequence: CSGFQTENTEAFF.